This TCR beta chain was found in a study of somatic mutations in cytotoxic T cells in rheumatoid arthritis. Deletions cut 1 base from V and 2 bases from J, with 9 bases between. The CDR3 has 14 residues. Germline V lookup: CDR1 SGHNT, CDR2 YENEEA. The method was immunoSEQ multiplex PCR; TCRdb's version includes in-frame clones alone and lacks a portion of them. The data hold approximately 15,000 clones, with roughly 74% observed a single time. The sequence came from an adult with rheumatoid arthritis. The rearrangement links TRBV11-3 to TRBJ2-7; weak D call: TRBD2 (6 bases). The sample was CD8+ T cells sorted from blood. The CDR3 region is CASSLGSGAYEQYF. DNA of the CDR3: TGTGCCAGCAGCTTAGGTAGCGGCGCCTACGAGCAGTACTTC.